Sequencing of this T cell receptor beta chain was carried out in a study of response to subunit inactivated influenza vaccine (dated by TCRdb to 2016 to 2019). General notes on the study: The study used deep quantitative T cell receptor repertoire profiling to track responses to a trivalent subunit inactivated influenza vaccine. The paper's findings and limits, for the study overall: The authors suggested that each seasonal influenza vaccination may recruit only a limited number of new T cells.

On this clonotype: Its binding antigen is unknown. No clone much larger than this one lies a single base away; base qualities are absent.

Library preparation was by RT-PCR. Sequencing used an Illumina HiSeq 2500. TCRdb redid the processing of the public reads, applying fastp at Q25 and MiXCR, and retained in-frame beta chains. Entries are consolidated by CDR3 protein sequence, retaining the most common genes and DNA. In all, the sample holds 500,000 to 600,000 distinct CDR3 sequences, and about 11% of those were seen once. Clones ranked in the top ten supply approximately 10% of the sample. CDR1 and CDR2 (MDHEN, SYDVKM) derive from the germline V gene. Including cysteine and phenylalanine, the CDR3 has 10 amino acids. Only the CDR3 DNA stays, 30 bases, in frame from base 1. The V and J ends are trimmed by 7 bases and 7 bases, leaving 5 bases between them. In addition, the sample was reused for a study of T cells expressing NK-cell markers. As noted in the second study: TCR beta cDNA libraries were made by 5'RACE template switching that added a universal primer site and unique molecular identifiers. In sorted CD3+CD56+NKG2C+, CD3+CD56+NKG2C- and CD3+CD56-NKG2C+ T-cell subsets from 7 to 9 donors, TCR beta-chain repertoires were profiled. Among the eight sequenced donors, seven were HCMV-seropositive and one was HCMV-seronegative. In several experiments an anti-gammadeltaTCR antibody was added to restrict sorting to alphabetaTCR-expressing T cells. In roughly six donors, the dominant CD3+CD56+NKG2C+ clonotypes ranked among the top 10 CD8+ clonotypes, making up roughly 1.0-7.0% of CD8+ T cells. Those dominant clonotypes were again the most abundant among CD3+CD56-NKG2C+ cells in a handful of donors, at about 25-60.1%. It remained unclear whether the expanded NKG2C-expressing T cell clones were specific for HCMV antigens. The eight sequenced donors were randomly selected healthy volunteers, three men and five women. To determine HCMV serostatus, a commercial ELISA kit was used to detect HCMV-specific IgG in serum. Ficoll density gradient centrifugation was used to isolate peripheral blood mononuclear cells from blood. For several donors, bulk peripheral blood T-cell repertoires were additionally sequenced from unsorted PBMC. Priming for cDNA synthesis came from the TCR beta constant segment, and two successive PCR amplification steps followed. Illumina HiSeq 2000/2500, MiSeq or NextSeq was used to sequence libraries as 2 x 150 bp reads. MIGEC handled demultiplexing of the reads and grouping by UMI, while MiTCR was used to assemble and quantify clonotypes. To exclude erroneous sequences, any TCR cDNA sequence not supported by at least two reads was discarded. The tcR package was used for downstream repertoire analysis, and clonotypes were matched across fractions by CDR3 nucleotide sequence plus V segment. VDJmatch was used to annotate antigen specificity against VDJdb, with one amino acid substitution allowed in CDR3.

This clonotype originated in a man over 45 who received an inactivated influenza vaccine. Donor details come from another sample of the same person, matched by shared clones. The chain is made from TRBV28 and TRBJ1-5, with no confident D gene call. Sequencing was performed on PBMCs from blood, taken on the day of vaccination. The nucleotide sequence reads TGTGCCAGCAATGGACAGCCCCAGCATTTT. It encodes CASNGQPQHF. The entire variable domain, with the stretches around the CDR3 drawn from the reference TRBV28 and TRBJ1-5 proteins, is DVKVTQSSRYLVKRTGEKVFLECVQDMDHENMFWYRQDPGLGLRLIYFSYDVKMKEKGDIPEGYSVSREKKERFSLILESASTNQTSMYLCASNGQPQHFGDGTRLSIL.